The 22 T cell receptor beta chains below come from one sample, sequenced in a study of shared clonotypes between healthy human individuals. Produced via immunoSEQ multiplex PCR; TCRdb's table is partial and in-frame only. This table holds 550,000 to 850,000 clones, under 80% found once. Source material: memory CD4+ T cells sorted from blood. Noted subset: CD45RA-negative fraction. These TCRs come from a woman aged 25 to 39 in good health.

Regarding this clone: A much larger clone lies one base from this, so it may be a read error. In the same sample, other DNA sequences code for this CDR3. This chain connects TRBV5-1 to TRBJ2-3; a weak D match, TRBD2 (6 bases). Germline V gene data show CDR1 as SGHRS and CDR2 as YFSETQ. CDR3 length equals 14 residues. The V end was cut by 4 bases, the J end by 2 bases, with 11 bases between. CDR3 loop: CASSPGTLTDTQYF. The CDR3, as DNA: TGCGCCAGCAGCCCCGGGACTCTCACAGATACGCAGTATTTT.

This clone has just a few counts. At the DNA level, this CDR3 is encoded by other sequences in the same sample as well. The CDR3 DNA follows: TGTGCCAGTACCCCTCAGGGACTCGGCTATGGCTACACCTTC. Encoded protein: CASTPQGLGYGYTF. This rearrangement joins TRBV19 to TRBJ1-2, with D perhaps matching TRBD1 (5 bases). CDR1 is LNHDA, CDR2 SQIVND, per germline (reference sequence). There are 14 residues in the CDR3. V lost 7 bases and J lost 4, with 16 bases in between. Full variable domain (missing parts from reference TRBV19 and TRBJ1-2): DGGITQSPKYLFRKEGQNVTLSCEQNLNHDAMYWYRQDPGQGLRLIYYSQIVNDFQKGDIAEGYSVSREKKESFPLTVTSAQKNPTAFYLCASTPQGLGYGYTFGSGTRLTVV.

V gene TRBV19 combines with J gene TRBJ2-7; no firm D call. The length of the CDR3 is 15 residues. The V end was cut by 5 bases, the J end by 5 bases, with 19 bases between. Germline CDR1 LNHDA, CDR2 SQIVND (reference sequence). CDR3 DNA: TGTGCCAGTAGTTGGGCCCCGCGAGGTCGGCACGAGCAGTACTTC. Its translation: CASSWAPRGRHEQYF.

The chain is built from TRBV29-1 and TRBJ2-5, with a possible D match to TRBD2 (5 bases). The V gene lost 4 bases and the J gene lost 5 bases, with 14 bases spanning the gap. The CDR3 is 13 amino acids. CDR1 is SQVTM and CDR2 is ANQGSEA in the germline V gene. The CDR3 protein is CSVVRSPGETQYF. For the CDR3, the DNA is TGCAGCGTTGTGAGGAGCCCGGGGGAGACCCAGTACTTC.

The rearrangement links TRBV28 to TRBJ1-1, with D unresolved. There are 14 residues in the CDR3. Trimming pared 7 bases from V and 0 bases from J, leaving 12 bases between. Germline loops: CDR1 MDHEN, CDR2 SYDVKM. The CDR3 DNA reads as TGTGCCAGCACCTCCGTTCCGGTGAACACTGAAGCTTTCTTT. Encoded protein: CASTSVPVNTEAFF.

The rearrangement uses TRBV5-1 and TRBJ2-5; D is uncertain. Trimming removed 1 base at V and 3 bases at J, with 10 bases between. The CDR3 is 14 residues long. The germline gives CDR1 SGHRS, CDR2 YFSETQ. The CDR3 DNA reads TGCGCCAGCAGCTTGACCGTCACCGAAGAGACCCAGTACTTC. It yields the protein CASSLTVTEETQYF.

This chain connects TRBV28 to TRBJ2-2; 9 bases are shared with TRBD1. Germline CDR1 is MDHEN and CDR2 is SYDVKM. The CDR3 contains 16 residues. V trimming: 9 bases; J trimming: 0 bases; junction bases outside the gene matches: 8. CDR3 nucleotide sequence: TGTGCCAGTAGGGACAGGGTCGGAACGAACACCGGGGAGCTGTTTTTT. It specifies CASRDRVGTNTGELFF.

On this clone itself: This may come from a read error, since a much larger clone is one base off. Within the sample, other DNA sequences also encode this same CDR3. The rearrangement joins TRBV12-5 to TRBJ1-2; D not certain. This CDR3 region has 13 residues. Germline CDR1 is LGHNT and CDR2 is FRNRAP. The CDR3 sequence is CASGPGPNYGYTF. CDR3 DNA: TGTGCTAGTGGGCCCGGGCCGAACTATGGTTACACCTTC.

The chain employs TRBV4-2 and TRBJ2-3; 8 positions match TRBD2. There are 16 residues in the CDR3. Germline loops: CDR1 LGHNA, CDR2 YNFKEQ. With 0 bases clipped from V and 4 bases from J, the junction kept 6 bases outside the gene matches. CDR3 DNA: TGTGCCAGCAGCCAAGATCCAGCGGGAGAAGCAGATACGCAGTATTTT. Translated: CASSQDPAGEADTQYF.

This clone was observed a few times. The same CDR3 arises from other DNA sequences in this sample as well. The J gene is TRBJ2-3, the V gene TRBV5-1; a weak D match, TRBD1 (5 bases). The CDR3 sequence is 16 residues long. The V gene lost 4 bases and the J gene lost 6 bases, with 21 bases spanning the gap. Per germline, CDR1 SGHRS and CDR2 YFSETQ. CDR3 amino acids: CASSPGHRSSTDTQYF. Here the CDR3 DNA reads TGCGCCAGCAGCCCTGGACACCGATCATCAACGGATACGCAGTATTTT.

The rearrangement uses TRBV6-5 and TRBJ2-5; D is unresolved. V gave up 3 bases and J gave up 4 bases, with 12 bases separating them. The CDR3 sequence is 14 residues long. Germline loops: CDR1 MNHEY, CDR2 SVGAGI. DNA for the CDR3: TGTGCCAGCAGTTATAACAGTCAAGCAGAGACCCAGTACTTC. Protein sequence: CASSYNSQAETQYF.

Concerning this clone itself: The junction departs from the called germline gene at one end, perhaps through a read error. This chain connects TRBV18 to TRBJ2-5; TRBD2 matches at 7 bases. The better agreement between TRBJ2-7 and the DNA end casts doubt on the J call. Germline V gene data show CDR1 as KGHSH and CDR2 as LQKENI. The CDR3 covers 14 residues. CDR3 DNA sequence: TGTGCCAGCTCTGACGGGAGGACCTCCAACGAGCAGTACTTC. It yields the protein CASSDGRTSNEQYF.

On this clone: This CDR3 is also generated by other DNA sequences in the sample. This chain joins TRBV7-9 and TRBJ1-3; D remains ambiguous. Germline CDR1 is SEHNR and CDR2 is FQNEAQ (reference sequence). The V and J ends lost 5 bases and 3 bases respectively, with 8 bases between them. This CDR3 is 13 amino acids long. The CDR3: CASSLGFGNTIYF. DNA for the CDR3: TGTGCCAGCAGCCTTGGTTTTGGAAACACCATATATTTT.

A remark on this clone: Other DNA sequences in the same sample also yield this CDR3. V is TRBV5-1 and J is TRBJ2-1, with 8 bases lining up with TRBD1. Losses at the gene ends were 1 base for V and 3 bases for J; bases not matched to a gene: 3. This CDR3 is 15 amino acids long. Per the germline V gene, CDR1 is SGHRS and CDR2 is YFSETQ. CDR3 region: CASSLLGQGYNEQFF. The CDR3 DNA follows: TGCGCCAGCAGCTTGCTAGGACAGGGCTACAATGAGCAGTTCTTC.

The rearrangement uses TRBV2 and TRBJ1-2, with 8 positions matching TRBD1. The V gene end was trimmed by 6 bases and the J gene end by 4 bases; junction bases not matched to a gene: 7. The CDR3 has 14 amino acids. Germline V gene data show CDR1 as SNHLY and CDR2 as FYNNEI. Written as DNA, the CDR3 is TGTGCCAGCAGCCAGACAGGGGAGAGCTATGGCTACACCTTC. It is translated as CASSQTGESYGYTF.

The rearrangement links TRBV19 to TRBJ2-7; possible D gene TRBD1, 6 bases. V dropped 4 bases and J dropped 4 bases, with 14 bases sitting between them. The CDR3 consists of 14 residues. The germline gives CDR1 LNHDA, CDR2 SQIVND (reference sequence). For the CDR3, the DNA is TGTGCCAGTAGTAAGGACAGCTCCGTTTACGAGCAGTACTTC. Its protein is CASSKDSSVYEQYF.

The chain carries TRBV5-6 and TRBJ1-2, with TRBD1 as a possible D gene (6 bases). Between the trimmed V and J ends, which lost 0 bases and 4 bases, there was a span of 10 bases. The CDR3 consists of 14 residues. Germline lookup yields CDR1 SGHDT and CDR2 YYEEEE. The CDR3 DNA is TGTGCCAGCAGCTTGGCAGGGACACGCTATGGCTACACCTTC. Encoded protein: CASSLAGTRYGYTF.

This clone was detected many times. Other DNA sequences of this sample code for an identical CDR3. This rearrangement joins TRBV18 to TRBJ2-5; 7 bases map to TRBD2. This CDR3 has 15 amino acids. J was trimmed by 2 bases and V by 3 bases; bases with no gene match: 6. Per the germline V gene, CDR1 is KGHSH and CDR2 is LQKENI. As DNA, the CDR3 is TGTGCCAGCTCACCCTCCCCTAGCGGACAAGAGACCCAGTACTTC. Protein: CASSPSPSGQETQYF.

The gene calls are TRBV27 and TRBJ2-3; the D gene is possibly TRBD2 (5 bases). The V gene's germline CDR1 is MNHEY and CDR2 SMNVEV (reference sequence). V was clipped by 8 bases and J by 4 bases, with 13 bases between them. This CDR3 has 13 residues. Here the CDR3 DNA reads TGTGCCAGCGGGAGAGGAGGTTCAGATACGCAGTATTTT. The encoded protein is CASGRGGSDTQYF.

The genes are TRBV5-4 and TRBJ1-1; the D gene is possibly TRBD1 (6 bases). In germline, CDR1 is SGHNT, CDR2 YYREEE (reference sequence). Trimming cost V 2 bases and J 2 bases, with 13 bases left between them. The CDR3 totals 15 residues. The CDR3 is CASSFGGSQNTEAFF. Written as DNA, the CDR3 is TGTGCCAGCAGCTTTGGGGGCAGTCAAAACACTGAAGCTTTCTTT.

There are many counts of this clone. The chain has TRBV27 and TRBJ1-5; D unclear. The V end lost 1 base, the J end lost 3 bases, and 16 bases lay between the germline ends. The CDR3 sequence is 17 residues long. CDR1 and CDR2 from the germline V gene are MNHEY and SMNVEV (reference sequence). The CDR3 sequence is CASSLYPPHRNNQPQHF. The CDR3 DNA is TGTGCCAGCAGTTTATACCCTCCCCACAGAAACAATCAGCCCCAGCATTTT.

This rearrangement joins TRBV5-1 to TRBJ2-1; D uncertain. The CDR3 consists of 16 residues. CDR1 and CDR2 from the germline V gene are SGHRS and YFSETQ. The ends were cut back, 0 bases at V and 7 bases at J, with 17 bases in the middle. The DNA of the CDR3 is TGCGCCAGCAGCTTGGATGTCTCTGGATGGGGTAATGAGCAGTTCTTC. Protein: CASSLDVSGWGNEQFF. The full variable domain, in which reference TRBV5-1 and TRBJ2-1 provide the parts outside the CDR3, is KAGVTQTPRYLIKTRGQQVTLSCSPISGHRSVSWYQQTPGQGLQFLFEYFSETQRNKGNFPGRFSGRQFSNSRSEMNVSTLELGDSALYLCASSLDVSGWGNEQFFGPGTRLTVL.